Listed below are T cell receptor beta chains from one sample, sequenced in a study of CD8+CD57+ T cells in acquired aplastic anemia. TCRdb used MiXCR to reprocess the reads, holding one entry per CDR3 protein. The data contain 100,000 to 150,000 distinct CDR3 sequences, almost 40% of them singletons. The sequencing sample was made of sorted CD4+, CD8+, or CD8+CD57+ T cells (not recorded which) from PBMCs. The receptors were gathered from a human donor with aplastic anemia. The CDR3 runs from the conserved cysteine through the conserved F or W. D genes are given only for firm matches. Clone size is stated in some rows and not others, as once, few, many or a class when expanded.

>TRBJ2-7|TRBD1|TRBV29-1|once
TGCAGCGTTGAACTACCGGGACAGTACTACGAGCAGTACTTC
CSVELPGQYYEQYF
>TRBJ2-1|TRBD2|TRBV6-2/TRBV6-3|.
TGTGCCAGCAGTTACTCGAAAACGGGGGGTATCTACAGTGAGCAGTTCTTC
CASSYSKTGGIYSEQFF
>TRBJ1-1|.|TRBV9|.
TGTGCCAGCAGCGTAAATCCCGGGGGTACTGAAGCTTTCTTT
CASSVNPGGTEAFF
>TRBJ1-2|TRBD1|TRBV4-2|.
TGTGCCAACAGCCCCGCTTCGGACAGGGGGCGATATGGCTACACCTTC
CANSPASDRGRYGYTF
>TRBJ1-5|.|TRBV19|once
TGTGCCAATCGGAGACAGGCCCATAGCAATCAGCCCCAGCATTTT
CANRRQAHSNQPQHF
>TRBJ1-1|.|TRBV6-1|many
TGTGCCAGCAGTGAATCTTGGAGGGGAACTGAAGCTTTCTTT
CASSESWRGTEAFF
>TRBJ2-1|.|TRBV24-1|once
TGTGCCACCAGTGAAACAGGGAGTGGGTCCTACAATGAGCAGTTCTTC
CATSETGSGSYNEQFF
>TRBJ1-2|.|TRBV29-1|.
TGCAGCGTTGTATTTGGCAGCGGCTATGGCTACACCTTC
CSVVFGSGYGYTF
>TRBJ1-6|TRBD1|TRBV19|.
TGTGCCAGTAGTACTCAGGGGGGACGCCTCCACTTT
CASSTQGGRLHF
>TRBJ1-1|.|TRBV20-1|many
TGCAGTGCCACAAGAGGCACCTTAAACACTGAAGCTTTCTTT
CSATRGTLNTEAFF
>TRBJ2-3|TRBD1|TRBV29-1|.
TGCAGCGTATGCGGACAGGGCCGGACAGATACGCAGTATTTT
CSVCGQGRTDTQYF
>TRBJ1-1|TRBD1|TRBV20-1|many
TGCAGTGCTGGACAGGGAATGAACACTGAAGCTTTCTTT
CSAGQGMNTEAFF
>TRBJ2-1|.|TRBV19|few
TGTGCCAGTCGTGGCGGGCCCACCTTAGATGAGCAGTTCTTC
CASRGGPTLDEQFF
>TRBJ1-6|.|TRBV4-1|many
TGCGCCAGCAGCCCGGGGGTGGAGTCACCCCTCCACTTT
CASSPGVESPLHF
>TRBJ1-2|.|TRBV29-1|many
TGCAGCGTTGAAGATCCACCCTGGAACTATGGCTACACCTTC
CSVEDPPWNYGYTF
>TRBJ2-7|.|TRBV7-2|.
TGTGCCAGCAGCGTCAACAGGGTCGAGCAGTACTTC
CASSVNRVEQYF
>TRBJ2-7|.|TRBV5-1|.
TGCGCCAGCAGCTTGGGTGGGGGCGCAAACTCCGAGCAGTACTTC
CASSLGGGANSEQYF
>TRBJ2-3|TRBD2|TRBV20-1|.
TGCAGTGCTAGTGCCCTAGCGGGAACCACAGATACGCAGTATTTT
CSASALAGTTDTQYF
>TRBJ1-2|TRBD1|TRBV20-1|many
TGCAGTGCTAGGGCGGACCGGGACAGCACGTGGGCAAGTGGCTACACCTTC
CSARADRDSTWASGYTF
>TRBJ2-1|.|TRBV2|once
TGTGCCAGCAAGGAGGAGGGGGATAAGATCTTC
CASKEEGDKIF
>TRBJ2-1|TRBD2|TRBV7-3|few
TGTGCCAGCAGCTTAACTGGCGGGGGGGGAGGATCCTACAATGAGCAGTTCTTC
CASSLTGGGGGSYNEQFF
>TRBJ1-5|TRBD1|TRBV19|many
TGTGCCAGTAGTAGGGGGGACAGGGTATTTAGCCAGCCCCAGCATTTT
CASSRGDRVFSQPQHF
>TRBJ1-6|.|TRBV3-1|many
TGTGCCAGCAGCCCGGACCGTAAGAGGTCACCCCTCCACTTT
CASSPDRKRSPLHF
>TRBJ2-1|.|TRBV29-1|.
TGCAGCGTCGCGGGGACTGGCTCCTACAATGAGCAGTTCTTC
CSVAGTGSYNEQFF
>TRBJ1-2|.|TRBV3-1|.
TGTGCCAGCAGCCAAGGGGACTCTAGGAGTTATGGCTACACCTTC
CASSQGDSRSYGYTF
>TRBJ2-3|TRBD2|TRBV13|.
TGTGCCAGCAGCTCAGGACTAGCTCCAGATACGCAGTATTTT
CASSSGLAPDTQYF
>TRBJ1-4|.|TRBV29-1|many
TGCAGCGTTGCTAGTTCAACTAATGAAAAACTGTTTTTT
CSVASSTNEKLFF
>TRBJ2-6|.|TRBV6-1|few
TGTGCCAGCAAGAGAACGGATGATATTGGGGCCAACGTCCTGACTTTC
CASKRTDDIGANVLTF
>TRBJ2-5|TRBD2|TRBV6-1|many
TGTGCCAGCAGGCGGGGACTAGCCCAAGAGACCCAGTACTTC
CASRRGLAQETQYF
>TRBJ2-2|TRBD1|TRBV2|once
TGTGCCAGTACTCGGGACAGACAGAACACCGGGGAGCTGTTTTTT
CASTRDRQNTGELFF
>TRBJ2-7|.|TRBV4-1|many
TGCGCCAGCAGCCGACGGGACGGACCCTACGAGCAGTACTTC
CASSRRDGPYEQYF
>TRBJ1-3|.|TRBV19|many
TGTGCCAGTAGTGCATCAGATACGTCGGGAAACACCATATATTTT
CASSASDTSGNTIYF
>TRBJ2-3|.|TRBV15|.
TGTGCCACCAGCAGAGATACAGATACGCAGTATTTT
CATSRDTDTQYF
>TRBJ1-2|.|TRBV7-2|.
TGTGCCAGCAGCTTTACTTATAACTATGGCTACACCTTC
CASSFTYNYGYTF
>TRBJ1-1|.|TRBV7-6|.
TGTGCCAGCAGCTTTACGTTGGACACTGAAGCTTTCTTT
CASSFTLDTEAFF
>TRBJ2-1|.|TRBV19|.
TGTGCCAGTAGTATAGACAATGAGCAGTTCTTC
CASSIDNEQFF
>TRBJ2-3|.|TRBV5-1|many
TGCGCCAGCAAGGGGGGGGTCACAGATACGCAGTATTTT
CASKGGVTDTQYF
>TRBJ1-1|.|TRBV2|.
TGTGCCAGCAAATCAGGGACTGAAGCTTTCTTT
CASKSGTEAFF
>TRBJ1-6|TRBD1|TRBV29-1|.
TGCAGCGTTGGACAGGGGGGCTCACCCCTCCACTTT
CSVGQGGSPLHF
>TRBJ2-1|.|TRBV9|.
TGTGCCAGCGGGGGGGCGAGGAATGAGCAGTTCTTC
CASGGARNEQFF
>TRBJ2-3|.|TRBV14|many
TGTGCCAGCAGCCAAGTTGGGCTGAGCACAGATACGCAGTATTTT
CASSQVGLSTDTQYF
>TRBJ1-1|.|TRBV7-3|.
TGTGCCAGCAGCTTAAGCGGGGCGGGCACTGAAGCTTTCTTT
CASSLSGAGTEAFF
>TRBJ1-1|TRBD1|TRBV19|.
TGTGCCAGTAGTATGGGACAGGGGACTGAAGCTTTCTTT
CASSMGQGTEAFF
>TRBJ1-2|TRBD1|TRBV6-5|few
TGTGCCAGCAGTTACTCGGACAGGGCTGGCTACACCTTC
CASSYSDRAGYTF
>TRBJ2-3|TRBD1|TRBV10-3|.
TGTGCCATCAGTGCTGGGACAGGGCGCACAGATACGCAGTATTTT
CAISAGTGRTDTQYF
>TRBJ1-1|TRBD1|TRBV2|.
TGTGCCAGCAGTGAAGAACAGGGGGGAAACACTGAAGCTTTCTTT
CASSEEQGGNTEAFF
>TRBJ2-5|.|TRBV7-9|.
TGTGCCAGCAGCTTCCGGGACCGAGAGACCCAGTACTTC
CASSFRDRETQYF
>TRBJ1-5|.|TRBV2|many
TGTGCCAGCAGTGGGGATAGCAATCAGCCCCAGCATTTT
CASSGDSNQPQHF
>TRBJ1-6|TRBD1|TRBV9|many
TGTGCCAGCAGCGTTTTGGCGACAGGGGGTAATTCACCCCTCCACTTT
CASSVLATGGNSPLHF
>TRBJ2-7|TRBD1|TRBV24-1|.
TGTGCCACCAGTGCTAAATCCCGGGACAGGGACGAGCAGTACTTC
CATSAKSRDRDEQYF
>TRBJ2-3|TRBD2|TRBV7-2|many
TGTGCCAGCAAAATAGCGGGGGAGGGAGATACGCAGTATTTT
CASKIAGEGDTQYF
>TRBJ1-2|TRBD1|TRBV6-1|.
TGTGCCAGCAGTCGTCTGGACAGGGACTATGGCTACACCTTC
CASSRLDRDYGYTF
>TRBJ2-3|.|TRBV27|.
TGTGCCAGCAGGGCCGAGGGGAGGAGAACAGATACGCAGTATTTT
CASRAEGRRTDTQYF
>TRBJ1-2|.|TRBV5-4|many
TGTGCCAGCAGCCCGCGGGGCCTCTCAGGGGGCTACACCTTC
CASSPRGLSGGYTF
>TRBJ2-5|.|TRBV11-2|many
TGTGCCAGCAGCTTGCGAGCGGGCCAAGAGACCCAGTACTTC
CASSLRAGQETQYF
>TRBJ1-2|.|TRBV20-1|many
TGCAGTGCTAGAGGCGGGAGGGCCGAAAACTATGGCTACACCTTC
CSARGGRAENYGYTF
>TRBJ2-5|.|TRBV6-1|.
TGTGCCAGCCACAGGGGGGGGACCAAGAAGGCCCAGTACTTC
CASHRGGTKKAQYF
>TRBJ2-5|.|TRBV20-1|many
TGCAGTGTTAGATCAGGGCACCAAGAGACCCAGTACTTC
CSVRSGHQETQYF
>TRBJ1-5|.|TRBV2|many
TGTGCCAGCAGGGGTCTCGGCAATCAGCCCCAGCATTTT
CASRGLGNQPQHF
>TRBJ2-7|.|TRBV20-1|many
TGCAGTGCTACCCAGGGGGGTGGATCGAGAGAGCAGTACTTC
CSATQGGGSREQYF